This record looks at one TCR beta chain sequence and its context. This entry is derived from a study of blood T cell repertoires in COVID-19. Study context: There were acute and convalescent COVID-19 samples, and they came from the United States, Italy and Spain. PBMCs, B-cell-depleted T cells, or T cells provided the cDNA or gDNA that made up the material.

Study processing details: Cell counts per sample came from amplifying reference gene primers. Sequencing used immunoSEQ multiplex PCR; TCRdb keeps in-frame clones, though not all of them. Clone size and V and J calls were adopted from that table, with D and trimming inferred from the DNA. This table holds around 200,000 clones, 85% to 90% found once. Germline CDR1 and CDR2: MNHEY and SVGAGI. This CDR3 is 15 amino acids long. With 7 bases clipped from V and 2 bases from J, the junction kept 7 bases outside the gene matches. This sequence originates from a man aged 18 to 30 with active or convalescent COVID-19. This chain joins TRBV6-5 and TRBJ2-3; TRBD1 matches 9 bases. Sequenced sample: peripheral blood. CDR3 sequence: CASTRGTGNTDTQYF. In DNA form, the CDR3 reads TGTGCCAGCACAAGGGGGACAGGGAACACAGATACGCAGTATTTT.